The 25 T cell receptor beta chains below come from one sample, sequenced in a study of low-dose radiotherapy and immunotherapy resistance in tumors. Priming of first-strand cDNA relied on TRAV- and TRBV-specific primers (covering alpha and beta chains). The authors amplified TCRs for about 20 PCR cycles with a constant-region primer and a V-primer adapter. TCRdb ran MiXCR on the reads and lists one entry per CDR3 protein. The sample shows about 39,000 distinct CDR3 sequences, around a third of them seen only once. Noted time point: before trial treatment. The source material was PBMCs, sampled before treatment. Receptor source: a male donor with gallbladder cancer.

This clonotype came up a few times. The V call is TRBV28, the J call TRBJ2-2, with 12 bases fitting TRBD2. This CDR3 has 15 residues. Germline CDR1 and CDR2: MDHEN and SYDVKM. Losses at the gene ends were 9 bases for V and 4 bases for J; bases not matched to a gene: 6. As DNA, the CDR3 is TGTGCCAGTCTAGCGGGAGGGCGAATCACCGGGGAGCTGTTTTTT. It specifies CASLAGGRITGELFF.

This clonotype has a handful of counts. The rearrangement links TRBV2 to TRBJ1-3, with D uncertain. Looked up from germline, CDR1 is SNHLY and CDR2 is FYNNEI. This CDR3 contains 14 residues. V lost 2 bases to trimming and J lost 0 bases, with 5 bases between them. Written as DNA, the CDR3 is TGTGCCAGCAGTGAACCCCGCTCTGGAAACACCATATATTTT. Amino acids: CASSEPRSGNTIYF.

The chain carries TRBV10-3 and TRBJ1-3; D is uncertain. The length of the CDR3 is 13 residues. From germline, CDR1 is ENHRY and CDR2 SYGVKD. Trimming took 7 bases from V and 1 from J, leaving 8 bases between them. The CDR3 coding sequence is TGTGCCATCACAGGAATGTCTGGAAACACCATATATTTT. Amino acids: CAITGMSGNTIYF.

The V call is TRBV2, the J call TRBJ1-5, with a possible D match to TRBD1 (6 bases). CDR3 length: 15 residues. Germline V gene lookup returns CDR1 SNHLY and CDR2 FYNNEI. The germline V and J ends were trimmed by 8 bases and 2 bases, with 16 bases remaining between them. DNA for the CDR3: TGTGCCAGCGCGAGCACAGGGAAGGGCAATCAGCCCCAGCATTTT. Protein: CASASTGKGNQPQHF. The full variable domain, with the rest looked up from reference TRBV2 and TRBJ1-5, is EPEVTQTPSHQVTQMGQEVILRCVPISNHLYFYWYRQILGQKVEFLVSFYNNEISEKSEIFDDQFSVERPDGSNFTLKIRSTKLEDSAMYFCASASTGKGNQPQHFGDGTRLSIL.

This clonotype came up many times. The chain has TRBV20-1 and TRBJ2-1, with no clear D. This CDR3 region has 13 residues. Germline V lookup: CDR1 DFQATT, CDR2 SNEGSKA (reference sequence). V lost 7 bases to trimming and J lost 2 bases, with 12 bases between them. The chain's CDR3 is CSVQKITYNEQFF. As DNA, the CDR3 is TGCAGTGTCCAGAAAATCACCTACAATGAGCAGTTCTTC.

This clonotype was detected many times. V usage is TRBV12-3 or TRBV12-4 and J usage is TRBJ1-5, with D hard to call. The V end was cut by 5 bases, the J end by 5 bases, with 16 bases between. CDR3 length: 15 residues. The CDR3 DNA sequence: TGTGCCAGCAGTCCGAAAGGGATCGGTCATCAGCCCCAGCATTTT. Protein: CASSPKGIGHQPQHF.

This clonotype was detected ten times or more. The rearrangement uses TRBV5-4 and TRBJ2-3; 9 nucleotides align to TRBD2. CDR3 length: 15 residues. With V trimmed by 4 bases and J by 4 bases, 7 bases remained unmatched. CDR1 is SGHNT, CDR2 YYREEE, per germline (reference sequence). The CDR3 sequence: CASSPGLAIPDTQYF. The CDR3 DNA reads TGTGCCAGCAGCCCCGGACTAGCGATCCCAGATACGCAGTATTTT.

The gene calls are TRBV24-1 and TRBJ2-2; D assignment may be TRBD1 or TRBD2 (5 bases each). Trimming removed 5 bases from V and 4 bases from J, with 10 bases in between. The CDR3 consists of 14 residues. The germline gives CDR1 KGHDR, CDR2 SFDVKD. This CDR3 reads CATSAGDATGELFF. In DNA, the CDR3 is TGTGCCACCAGTGCCGGGGACGCCACCGGGGAGCTGTTTTTT.

This clonotype was seen ten or more times. The chain has TRBV3-1 and TRBJ2-1; no clear D. Trimming cost V 4 bases and J 0 bases, with 4 bases left between them. This CDR3 contains 13 residues. CDR1 and CDR2 (germline): LGHDT, YNNKEL (reference sequence). In DNA form, the CDR3 reads TGTGCCAGCAGCCGGACCTCCTACAATGAGCAGTTCTTC. Protein: CASSRTSYNEQFF.

This clonotype was counted at least ten times. The chain uses TRBV4-1 and TRBJ2-2, with 7 bases fitting TRBD1. V dropped 2 bases and J dropped 4; count of bases not matched to a gene: 7. CDR3 length equals 16 residues. The V gene's germline CDR1 is MGHRA and CDR2 YSYEKL. For the CDR3, the DNA is TGCGCCAGCAGCCAAAGTCCCGACAGGGCCACCGGGGAGCTGTTTTTT. This gives the protein CASSQSPDRATGELFF.

This chain uses TRBV11-2 with TRBJ2-7; D possibly corresponds to TRBD1 (6 bases). This CDR3 has 13 residues. CDR1 and CDR2 (germline): SGHAT, FQNNGV. The V gene lost 7 bases and the J gene lost 2 bases, with 12 bases spanning the gap. CDR3 DNA sequence: TGTGCCAGCACCGGGACAAGGACCTACGAGCAGTACTTC. This encodes CASTGTRTYEQYF.

To note about this clonotype: This probably arose from a read error, given a far larger clone one base away. The rearrangement uses TRBV2 and TRBJ2-7, with 9 bases matching TRBD1. The CDR3 runs 14 residues. The germline gives CDR1 SNHLY, CDR2 FYNNEI. V shed 7 bases and J 7 bases; nucleotides not matched to a gene: 11. This chain's CDR3 is CASTNWDRDNEQYF. The CDR3 DNA reads TGTGCCAGCACAAACTGGGACAGGGACAATGAGCAGTACTTC.

The chain is built from TRBV10-3 and TRBJ2-1, with TRBD2 identical over 7 bases. Per the germline V gene, CDR1 is ENHRY and CDR2 is SYGVKD. V lost 2 bases to trimming and J lost 1 base; unmatched junction nucleotides: 2. The CDR3 runs 15 residues. CDR3 residues: CAISEREESYNEQFF. The CDR3 DNA sequence: TGTGCCATCAGTGAGCGGGAGGAGTCCTACAATGAGCAGTTCTTC.

The V gene is TRBV11-2, the J gene TRBJ2-3; TRBD2 aligns across 10 bases. The J segment lost 4 bases and the V segment lost 1 base, leaving 2 bases of the junction unmatched. Germline assignment: CDR1 SGHAT and CDR2 FQNNGV. The CDR3 has 15 residues. The CDR3 DNA reads TGTGCCAGCAGCTTAGTAGCGGGGGGCCCAGATACGCAGTATTTT. It encodes CASSLVAGGPDTQYF.

The chain combines TRBV5-1 with TRBJ2-1; TRBD1 agrees at 9 bases. The germline gives CDR1 SGHRS, CDR2 YFSETQ. Trimming removed 4 bases from V and 6 bases from J; junction bases left unmatched: 8. This CDR3 spans 15 amino acids. The CDR3 is CASSPTQGAINEQFF. DNA of the CDR3: TGCGCCAGCAGCCCAACACAGGGGGCTATCAATGAGCAGTTCTTC.

Concerning this clonotype: The DNA is omitted, as the CDR3 cannot be located on it reliably, and the CDR3 follows TCRdb's listing. The rearrangement links TRBV9 to TRBJ2-3; no DNA check was done on the table's D call, TRBD1. Germline CDR1 SGDLS, CDR2 YYNGEE. The CDR3 comprises 22 residues, both ends counted. The CDR3 protein is CASSVTGVENEQFFGPGTLQYF.

V gene TRBV28 combines with J gene TRBJ2-7; D is perhaps TRBD2 (6 bases). V was trimmed by 6 bases and J by 2 bases, leaving 14 bases between them. Germline CDR1 is MDHEN and CDR2 is SYDVKM. This CDR3 region has 14 residues. CDR3 loop: CASSVGLTPYEQYF. DNA for the CDR3: TGTGCCAGCAGCGTGGGACTGACCCCCTACGAGCAGTACTTC.

The rearrangement uses TRBV20-1 and TRBJ1-2; 9 nucleotides match TRBD1. This CDR3 has 14 amino acids. The V segment lost 3 bases and the J segment 8 bases; nucleotides outside the gene matches: 10. The germline gives CDR1 DFQATT, CDR2 SNEGSKA (reference sequence). Here the CDR3 reads CSARGTGGLGGYTF. The DNA for the CDR3 is TGCAGTGCTAGGGGAACAGGGGGCCTAGGGGGCTACACCTTC.

In its sample, this clonotype was seen many times. J is TRBJ2-1 and V is TRBV5-1; D gene unclear. This CDR3 is 15 amino acids long. Germline loops: CDR1 SGHRS, CDR2 YFSETQ. The V end was cut by 4 bases, the J end by 4 bases, with 15 bases between. In DNA, the CDR3 is TGCGCCAGCAGCCAACAGCCGTTTGGATACAATGAGCAGTTCTTC. It specifies CASSQQPFGYNEQFF.

This clonotype was observed at least ten times. The V and J genes are TRBV2 and TRBJ2-3, with TRBD1 matching 9 bases. Germline V CDR1 and CDR2: SNHLY, FYNNEI. V was clipped by 11 bases and J by 5 bases; unmatched bases: 8. This CDR3 region has 13 residues. CDR3 DNA: TGTGCCGACAGGGGGGATGAGATAGATACGCAGTATTTT. Protein: CADRGDEIDTQYF.

This clonotype appeared many times. The CDR3 protein is CASSQGQGASSYEQYF. In DNA form, the CDR3 reads TGTGCCAGCAGCCAAGGACAGGGTGCCTCCTCCTACGAGCAGTACTTC. The chain employs TRBV3-1 and TRBJ2-7; 7 bases agree with TRBD1. Germline-derived CDR1 and CDR2 are LGHDT and YNNKEL (reference sequence). V lost 1 base and J lost 0; bases outside the gene matches: 6. The CDR3 has 16 residues.

This clonotype was recorded a few times. This chain's CDR3 is CSVAPGPWNNEQFF. The CDR3 DNA reads TGCAGCGTTGCCCCGGGACCCTGGAACAATGAGCAGTTCTTC. The chain carries TRBV29-1 and TRBJ2-1; perhaps D is TRBD1 or TRBD2 (5 bases each). The ends were cut back, 4 bases at V and 5 bases at J, with 15 bases in the middle. Germline CDR1 is SQVTM and CDR2 is ANQGSEA. The CDR3 is 14 amino acids.

The V call is TRBV27, the J call TRBJ1-5, with a weak D call TRBD1 (6 bases). Germline lookup yields CDR1 MNHEY and CDR2 SMNVEV (reference sequence). V was cut by 8 bases and J by 1 base, with 15 bases left in between. CDR3 length: 15 residues. For the CDR3, the DNA is TGTGCCAGCGGTGGCCGGGGACACAGCAATCAGCCCCAGCATTTT. This translates into CASGGRGHSNQPQHF.

This clonotype was seen repeatedly, ten times or more. The rearrangement uses TRBV7-2 and TRBJ1-2; D is unresolved. Germline CDR1 reads SGHTA; CDR2 reads FQGNSA. The V gene lost 1 base and the J gene lost 4 bases, with 4 bases spanning the gap. The CDR3 length is 12 residues. The CDR3 sequence: CASSLGIYGYTF. The CDR3 bases are TGTGCCAGCAGCTTAGGGATCTATGGCTACACCTTC.

This clonotype came up many times. J is TRBJ2-7 and V is TRBV24-1, with 10 bases matching TRBD1. V lost 4 bases to trimming and J lost 2 bases; unmatched junction nucleotides: 4. The CDR3 is 15 residues long. Per germline, CDR1 KGHDR and CDR2 SFDVKD. The CDR3 DNA is TGTGCCACCAGTGACAGGACAGGGGGTACCTACGAGCAGTACTTC. Translating gives CATSDRTGGTYEQYF.